The 13 T cell receptor beta chains below all came from one sample that was sequenced in a study of human T cells and chemical hapten exposure. From the RACE reads, TCRdb called clonotypes with MiXCR, one entry per CDR3 protein. The sample yields about 380,000 distinct CDR3 sequences, 6% to 7% seen once. Specified time point: patch test 2, 6 weeks after DPC sensitization. Documented treatment: therapeutic diphenylcyclopropenone sensitization with weekly scalp DPC. The source was whole blood, collected in connection with sensitization to the hapten diphenylcyclopropenone (DPC). These receptors were obtained from a woman in her late teens or twenties with alopecia areata. Some clones in this sample may be carry-over from other donors' samples.

The table lists this clonotype with many counts. This rearrangement joins TRBV12-3 or TRBV12-4 to TRBJ1-2, with no clear D. The CDR3 is made up of 14 amino acids. V was shortened by 3 bases and J by 4 bases, with 12 bases between the two germline ends. DNA of the CDR3: TGTGCCAGCAGTTTTTCGGAAAGTTCCTATGGCTACACCTTC. It specifies CASSFSESSYGYTF.

The sample holds a few counts of this clonotype. CDR3 protein: CASSLVLVRNIQYF. CDR3 in DNA: TGTGCCAGCAGCTTGGTGCTAGTCAGAAACATTCAGTACTTC. The rearrangement joins TRBV5-5 to TRBJ2-4; D remains unclear. Trimming left V 0 bases short and J 6 bases short, with 10 bases between. The CDR3 consists of 14 residues. The germline gives CDR1 SGHKS, CDR2 YYEKEE (reference sequence).

In its sample, this clonotype was seen many times. The CDR3, as DNA: TGTGCCAGCAGCTTAGGGCAGAGTGGTATTGGAGCTTTCTTT. Encoded protein: CASSLGQSGIGAFF. This chain joins TRBV11-2 and TRBJ1-1; D is uncertain. V gave up 1 base and J gave up 10 bases, with 16 bases separating them. CDR1 and CDR2 (germline): SGHAT, FQNNGV. CDR3 length equals 14 residues.

This clonotype was observed at least ten times. The chain carries TRBV5-1 and TRBJ1-6; no definite D call. Trimming removed 0 bases at V and 5 bases at J, with 12 bases between. The CDR3 consists of 16 residues. CDR1 and CDR2 from the germline V gene are SGHRS and YFSETQ. The CDR3 is CASSLAGGPDNSPLHF. CDR3 coding DNA: TGCGCCAGCAGCTTGGCGGGAGGACCTGATAATTCACCCCTCCACTTT.

The J gene is TRBJ2-7, the V gene TRBV7-9; 8 bases align to TRBD1. The germline V gene encodes CDR1 SEHNR and CDR2 FQNEAQ (reference sequence). V was pared by 5 bases and J by 6 bases, with 6 bases of the junction left unmatched. The CDR3 has 13 residues. The CDR3 sequence: CASSLGTGLEQYF. The CDR3 region has the DNA TGTGCCAGCAGCCTGGGGACAGGTCTCGAGCAGTACTTC.

The chain uses TRBV29-1 and TRBJ2-3; D ambiguous. CDR1 SQVTM and CDR2 ANQGSEA come from the germline V gene. The V and J ends lost 6 bases and 4 bases respectively, with 14 bases between them. The CDR3 is 13 amino acids. In nucleotides, the CDR3 is TGCAGCGTGTTCCTCCCAGGCCCAGATACGCAGTATTTT. The encoded protein is CSVFLPGPDTQYF.

There are a few counts of this clonotype. The chain joins TRBV6-6 to TRBJ2-7; 7 positions agree with TRBD2. V gave up 8 bases and J gave up 6 bases; unmatched junction bases: 16. Germline V gene lookup returns CDR1 MNHNY and CDR2 SVGAGI (reference sequence). The CDR3 contains 15 residues. The CDR3 DNA sequence: TGTGCCAGCCTCTCGGGGGGACTGACGACCCCCGAGCAGTACTTC. The encoded protein is CASLSGGLTTPEQYF.

This clonotype was found many times. The rearrangement links TRBV7-9 to TRBJ1-1; a possible D gene is TRBD1 (5 bases). Germline V gives CDR1 SEHNR, CDR2 FQNEAQ (reference sequence). CDR3 size: 12 residues. V was cut by 8 bases and J by 12 bases, with 19 bases left in between. The DNA of the CDR3 is TGTGCCAGCCTTTTAGTCGGGGGTACGACTTTCTTT. This sequence encodes CASLLVGGTTFF. The full variable domain, in which reference TRBV7-9 and TRBJ1-1 provide the parts outside the CDR3, is DTGVSQNPRHKITKRGQNVTFRCDPISEHNRLYWYRQTLGQGPEFLTYFQNEAQLEKSRLLSDRFSAERPKGSFSTLEIQRTEQGDSAMYLCASLLVGGTTFFGQGTRLTVV.

This clonotype was seen only a few times. The V and J genes are TRBV4-2 and TRBJ1-1, with 9 positions matching TRBD1. The CDR3 spans 15 residues. The germline V gene has CDR1 LGHNA and CDR2 YNFKEQ. Losses at the gene ends were 3 bases for V and 5 bases for J; bases not matched to a gene: 7. The CDR3 DNA is TGTGCCAGCAGCCATTACCGGGACAGGGAGACTGAAGCTTTCTTT. The encoded protein is CASSHYRDRETEAFF.

This clonotype was picked up a small number of times. This chain connects TRBV20-1 to TRBJ2-3; TRBD1 matches at 7 bases. Germline V gene sequence: CDR1 DFQATT, CDR2 SNEGSKA (reference sequence). The V gene end was trimmed by 1 base and the J gene end by 3 bases; junction bases not matched to a gene: 4. The CDR3 extends over 14 amino acids. CDR3: CSARGPGQTDTQYF. Here the CDR3 DNA reads TGCAGTGCTAGAGGACCGGGACAGACAGATACGCAGTATTTT.

The CDR3 reads CSVVGQPTREQYF. DNA for the CDR3: TGCAGCGTTGTGGGACAGCCTACTCGCGAGCAGTACTTC. The rearrangement joins TRBV29-1 to TRBJ2-7; 7 bases are a match to TRBD1. J gave up 6 bases and V 4 bases, and 9 bases lay outside the gene matches. The germline V gene has CDR1 SQVTM and CDR2 ANQGSEA. CDR3 length: 13 amino acids.

This clonotype rates as medium-sized. This chain joins TRBV29-1 and TRBJ1-1; 8 positions match TRBD1. Germline CDR1 SQVTM, CDR2 ANQGSEA. V was pared by 3 bases and J by 3 bases, with 3 bases of the junction left unmatched. The CDR3 has 13 amino acids. The CDR3 nucleotides read TGCAGCGTTGACGGACAGGGAGACACTGAAGCTTTCTTT. Amino acid sequence: CSVDGQGDTEAFF.

The chain links TRBV12-3 or TRBV12-4 to TRBJ2-5; maybe TRBD2 (7 bases). The CDR3 runs to 15 residues. Trimming removed 1 base from V and 5 bases from J, with 14 bases in between. The DNA for the CDR3 is TGTGCCAGCAGTTTAGGACTGCGGGGGCCGGAGACCCAGTACTTC. Its translation is CASSLGLRGPETQYF.